The 14 T cell receptor beta chains reported below all come from one sample, sequenced in a study of a mutant IDH1 vaccine in newly diagnosed glioma (dated by TCRdb to the early 2020s). Library construction relied on the immunoSEQ multiplex PCR assay. Here the immuneACCESS table is served through TCRdb, limited to in-frame sequences with V and J called. Missing clones are a known gap in these copies; in checked studies unresolved V genes cover under half, and the rest lacks a known reason. This sample has 44,000 or so clones in its table, and approximately 81% of those were observed once. The ten largest account for 4.7% of the sample. According to the study, the label for this sample's time point signals: week 35, safety follow-up. Every vaccine dose consisted of 300 ug of a 20-mer mutant IDH1 peptide in Montanide, administered subcutaneously together with topical imiquimod. Which antigens these TCRs recognize remains unknown.

Source: PBMCs, taken from a glioma patient whose treatment included an IDH1 peptide vaccine. These receptors all come from a woman between 40 and 55 years old with glioma. Some clones in this sample may be carry-over from other donors' samples.

The chain combines TRBV5-1 with TRBJ1-3; no clear D. This CDR3 is built from 13 residues. Trimming took 5 bases from V and 4 from J, leaving 10 bases between them. Germline-derived CDR1 and CDR2 are SGHRS and YFSETQ. The CDR3 bases are TGCGCCAGCAGTAGTACTAGAGGAAACACCATATATTTT. It encodes CASSSTRGNTIYF.

The V and J genes are TRBV29-1 and TRBJ2-1, with D uncertain. The germline V and J ends were trimmed by 1 base and 4 bases, with 8 bases remaining between them. CDR3 length equals 13 residues. Germline lookup yields CDR1 SQVTM and CDR2 ANQGSEA. In DNA, the CDR3 is TGCAGCGTTGAAGGCAAATTTTACAATGAGCAGTTCTTC. Translation gives CSVEGKFYNEQFF.

This sequence joins TRBV9 and TRBJ2-1, with D possibly called TRBD1 or TRBD2 (5 bases each). Trimming shortened V by 1 base and J by 3 bases, and 11 bases separated the two germline ends. Germline V CDR1 and CDR2: SGDLS, YYNGEE. The CDR3 loop spans 15 amino acids. CDR3 amino acids: CASSVRDGGYNEQFF. The CDR3 coding sequence is TGTGCCAGCAGCGTAAGGGACGGAGGCTACAATGAGCAGTTCTTC.

The table lists this clone with a few counts. The chain links TRBV28 to TRBJ1-2; the D gene is possibly TRBD1 (6 bases). Germline CDR1 reads MDHEN; CDR2 reads SYDVKM. The ends were cut back, 10 bases at V and 4 bases at J, with 19 bases in the middle. This CDR3 is 14 amino acids long. Here the CDR3 DNA reads TGTGCCACCTACGAGAGACAGGCCGTCTATGGCTACACCTTC. This gives the protein CATYERQAVYGYTF.

A single count supports this clone. The CDR3 protein is CASSYIGVTEAFF. The CDR3 DNA is TGTGCCAGTAGCTATATAGGCGTGACTGAAGCTTTCTTT. This chain uses TRBV19 with TRBJ1-1, with D hard to call. V lost 6 bases and J lost 5, with 13 bases in between. Germline-derived CDR1 and CDR2 are LNHDA and SQIVND (reference sequence). CDR3 length: 13 amino acids. Filled out from reference TRBV19 and TRBJ1-1, the complete variable domain reads DGGITQSPKYLFRKEGQNVTLSCEQNLNHDAMYWYRQDPGQGLRLIYYSQIVNDFQKGDIAEGYSVSREKKESFPLTVTSAQKNPTAFYLCASSYIGVTEAFFGQGTRLTVV.

This clone was observed a few times. The rearrangement links TRBV7-2 to TRBJ2-1; 11 positions match TRBD2. Germline trimming cut 5 bases from V and 8 bases from J; bases unmatched to any gene: 8. From germline, CDR1 is SGHTA and CDR2 FQGNSA. This CDR3 contains 15 residues. The DNA of the CDR3 is TGTGCCAGCAGCGCGACTAGCGGGGTGATCTATGAGCAGTTCTTC. Amino acids: CASSATSGVIYEQFF.

The V and J genes are TRBV5-1 and TRBJ1-1; D might be TRBD1 (5 bases). The CDR3 spans 15 residues. V lost 2 bases and J 0 bases, leaving 11 bases between the germline ends. CDR1 is SGHRS and CDR2 is YFSETQ in the germline V gene. CDR3 DNA sequence: TGCGCCAGCAGCTTTGGTGGGGGAATGAACACTGAAGCTTTCTTT. Translating gives CASSFGGGMNTEAFF.

This chain links TRBV4-1 with TRBJ2-3; 7 bases agree with TRBD1. Per the germline V gene, CDR1 is MGHRA and CDR2 is YSYEKL. The J segment lost 0 bases and the V segment lost 0 bases, leaving 9 bases of the junction unmatched. This CDR3 contains 18 residues. CDR3 bases: TGCGCCAGCAGCCAAGAATCTAAAGGGGGCGCAAGCACAGATACGCAGTATTTT. The encoded protein is CASSQESKGGASTDTQYF.

There are a few counts of this clone. The V and J genes are TRBV7-9 and TRBJ2-3; D possibly corresponds to TRBD2 (7 bases). V lost 0 bases to trimming and J lost 0 bases, with 16 bases between them. CDR1 is SEHNR, CDR2 FQNEAQ, per germline (reference sequence). CDR3 length: 18 amino acids. The CDR3: CASSLARVGGRSTDTQYF. The CDR3 DNA follows: TGTGCCAGCAGCTTAGCGCGGGTGGGGGGGCGGAGCACAGATACGCAGTATTTT.

The rearrangement joins TRBV10-3 to TRBJ1-1, with D possibly being TRBD1 (6 bases). The CDR3 length is 13 residues. The ends were cut back, 7 bases at V and 2 bases at J, with 11 bases in the middle. The germline CDR1 and CDR2 sequences are ENHRY and SYGVKD. DNA for the CDR3: TGTGCCATCAAGGAGGGGGGCAACACTGAAGCTTTCTTT. It specifies CAIKEGGNTEAFF.

The chain uses TRBV5-1 and TRBJ2-5; the match to TRBD1 covers 9 bases. Trimming at V came to 4 bases and at J to 2 bases, leaving 6 bases not matched to a gene. The V gene's germline CDR1 is SGHRS and CDR2 YFSETQ. The CDR3 covers 15 residues. The CDR3 DNA follows: TGCGCCAGCAGCGTAAGGGACAGGGTACAAGAGACCCAGTACTTC. Its protein is CASSVRDRVQETQYF.

V gene TRBV6-1 combines with J gene TRBJ2-7, with D possibly being TRBD2 (7 bases). The CDR3 covers 16 residues. The V and J ends lost 1 base and 2 bases respectively, with 15 bases between them. CDR1 MNHNS and CDR2 SASEGT come from the germline V gene. The CDR3 DNA is TGTGCCAGCAGTGAAGATGGGGGGGCTTTGACCTACGAGCAGTACTTC. Its protein is CASSEDGGALTYEQYF.

V and J are TRBV6-5 and TRBJ1-3, with 8 bases that match TRBD1. V was clipped by 2 bases and J by 4 bases; unmatched bases: 4. Germline loops: CDR1 MNHEY, CDR2 SVGAGI. The CDR3 runs to 15 residues. The DNA of the CDR3 is TGTGCCAGCAGTTACCAGGGGGCGGACGGAAACACCATATATTTT. The encoded protein is CASSYQGADGNTIYF.

The rearrangement links TRBV5-1 to TRBJ2-1; D gene unclear. V was pared by 3 bases and J by 5 bases, with 9 bases between. CDR3 length: 13 residues. The V gene's germline CDR1 is SGHRS and CDR2 YFSETQ. The CDR3 DNA sequence: TGCGCCAGCAGCTACCCGGCCCACAATGAGCAGTTCTTC. Amino acid sequence: CASSYPAHNEQFF.